This TCR beta chain was identified during a study of cytomegalovirus exposure and HLA in healthy donors. Overall study findings and caveats: Associated with cytomegalovirus, according to the listing, were 150 to 200 TCR beta chains. A later analysis found that most CMV-associated TCR beta chains appeared HLA-restricted. Judged likely to be a sequencing artifact was a cluster of highly shared sequence variants. Later on, an analysis found that several of the most significant clusters appeared to be linked to common viral pathogens, which included parvovirus B19.

A multiplex PCR was run with 60 Vbeta primers and 13 Jbeta primers. The protocol was immunoSEQ multiplex PCR, while the TCRdb copy is restricted to in-frame clones and leaves out a portion. The sample shows under 150,000 clones, about four fifths of them seen only once. The CDR3 loop spans 14 amino acids. This clone has a handful of counts. Its antigen is unidentified. This TCR derives from a woman between 25 and 40 years old in good health and CMV-seronegative. Sequencing was performed on PBMCs. The V call is TRBV21-1, the J call TRBJ2-7; whether TRBD2, the table's D call, matches the DNA was not checked. TRBV21-1 is labeled a pseudogene. The CDR3 nucleotides read TGTGCCAGCAGGAGAAGAGCTTTCCACTACGAGCAGTACTTC. Translating it yields CASRRRAFHYEQYF.